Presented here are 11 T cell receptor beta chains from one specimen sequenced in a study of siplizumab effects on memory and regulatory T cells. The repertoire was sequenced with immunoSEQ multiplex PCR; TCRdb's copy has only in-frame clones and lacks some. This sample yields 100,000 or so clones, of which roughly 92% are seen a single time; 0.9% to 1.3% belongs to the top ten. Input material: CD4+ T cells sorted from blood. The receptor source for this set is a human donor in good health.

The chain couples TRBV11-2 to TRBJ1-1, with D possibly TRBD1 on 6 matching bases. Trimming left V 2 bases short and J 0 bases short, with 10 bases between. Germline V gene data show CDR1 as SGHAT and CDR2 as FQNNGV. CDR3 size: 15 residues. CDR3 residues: CASSLQGDMNTEAFF. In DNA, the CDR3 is TGTGCCAGCAGCTTACAAGGGGACATGAACACTGAAGCTTTCTTT.

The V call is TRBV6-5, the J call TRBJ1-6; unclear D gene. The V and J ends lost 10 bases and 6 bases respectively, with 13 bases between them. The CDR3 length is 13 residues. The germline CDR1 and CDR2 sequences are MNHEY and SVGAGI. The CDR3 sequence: CATSGVLNSPLHF. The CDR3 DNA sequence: TGTGCCACTTCTGGGGTACTTAATTCACCCCTCCACTTT.

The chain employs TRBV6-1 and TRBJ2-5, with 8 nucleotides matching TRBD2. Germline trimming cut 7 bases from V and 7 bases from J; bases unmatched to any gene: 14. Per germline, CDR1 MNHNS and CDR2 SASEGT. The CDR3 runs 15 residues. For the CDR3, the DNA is TGTGCCAGCAAAGTGAGCGGGAGCTCTTCCGGGACCCAGTACTTC. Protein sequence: CASKVSGSSSGTQYF.

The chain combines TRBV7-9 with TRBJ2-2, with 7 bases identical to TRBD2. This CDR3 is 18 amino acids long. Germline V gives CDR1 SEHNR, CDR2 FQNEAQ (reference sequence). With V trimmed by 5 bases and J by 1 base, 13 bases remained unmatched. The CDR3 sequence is CASSPEGLAVKNTGELFF. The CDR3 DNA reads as TGTGCCAGCAGCCCCGAGGGGCTAGCGGTCAAGAACACCGGGGAGCTGTTTTTT.

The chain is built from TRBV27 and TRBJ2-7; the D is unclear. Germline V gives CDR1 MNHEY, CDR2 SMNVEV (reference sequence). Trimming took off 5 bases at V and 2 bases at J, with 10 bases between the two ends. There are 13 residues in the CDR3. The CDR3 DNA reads TGTGCCAGCAGTCCTCTTATGACCTACGAGCAGTACTTC. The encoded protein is CASSPLMTYEQYF.

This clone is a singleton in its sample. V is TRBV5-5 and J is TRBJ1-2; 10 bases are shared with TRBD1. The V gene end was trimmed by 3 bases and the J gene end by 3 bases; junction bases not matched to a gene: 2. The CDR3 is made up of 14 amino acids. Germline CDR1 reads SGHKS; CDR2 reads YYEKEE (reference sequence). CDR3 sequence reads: CASSYDRGHYGYTF. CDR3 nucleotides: TGTGCCAGCAGCTACGACAGGGGGCACTATGGCTACACCTTC.

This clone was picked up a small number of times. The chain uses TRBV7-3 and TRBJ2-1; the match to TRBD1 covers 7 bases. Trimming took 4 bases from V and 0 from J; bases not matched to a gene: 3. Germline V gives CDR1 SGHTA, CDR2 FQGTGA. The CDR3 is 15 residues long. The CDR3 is CASSSDRASYNEQFF. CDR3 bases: TGTGCCAGCAGCTCAGACAGGGCCTCCTACAATGAGCAGTTCTTC. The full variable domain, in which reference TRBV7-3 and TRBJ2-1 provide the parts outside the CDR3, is GAGVSQTPSNKVTEKGKYVELRCDPISGHTALYWYRQSLGQGPEFLIYFQGTGAADDSGLPNDRFFAVRPEGSVSTLKIQRTERGDSAVYLCASSSDRASYNEQFFGPGTRLTVL.

The CDR3 loop reads CASSKTSSGNEQFF. As DNA, the CDR3 is TGTGCCAGCAGCAAAACTAGTTCGGGCAATGAGCAGTTCTTC. V gene TRBV7-8 combines with J gene TRBJ2-1, with D possibly matching TRBD2 (5 bases). The CDR3 consists of 14 residues. CDR1 and CDR2 (germline): SGHVS, FQNEAQ. V was clipped by 5 bases and J by 6 bases, with 14 bases between them.

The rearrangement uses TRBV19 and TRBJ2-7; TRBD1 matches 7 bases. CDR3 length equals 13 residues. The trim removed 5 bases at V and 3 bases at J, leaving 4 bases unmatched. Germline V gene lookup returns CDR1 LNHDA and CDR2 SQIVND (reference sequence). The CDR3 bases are TGTGCCAGTAGTCTACGACAGGGCTACGAGCAGTACTTC. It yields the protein CASSLRQGYEQYF.

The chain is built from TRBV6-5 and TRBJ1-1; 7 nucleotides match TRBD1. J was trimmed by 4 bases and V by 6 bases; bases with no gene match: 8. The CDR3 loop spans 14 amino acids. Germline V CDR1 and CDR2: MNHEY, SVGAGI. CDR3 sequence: CASRTTGHSTEAFF. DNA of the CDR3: TGTGCCAGCAGAACGACAGGGCATAGCACTGAAGCTTTCTTT.

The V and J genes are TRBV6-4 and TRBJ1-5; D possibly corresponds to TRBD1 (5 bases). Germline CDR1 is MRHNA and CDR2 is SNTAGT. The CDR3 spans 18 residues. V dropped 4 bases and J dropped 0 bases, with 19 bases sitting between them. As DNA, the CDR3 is TGTGCCAGCAGTGGACTGAGACAGATCTTTTATAGCAATCAGCCCCAGCATTTT. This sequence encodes CASSGLRQIFYSNQPQHF.